One and the same sample provided the 32 T cell receptor beta chains below, sequenced in a study of blood T cell repertoires in COVID-19. The protocol was immunoSEQ multiplex PCR, while the TCRdb copy is restricted to in-frame clones and leaves out a portion. The sample carries over 200,000 clones, 84% recorded once. The specimen was peripheral blood. These receptors all come from a woman aged 45-60 years with active or convalescent COVID-19.

The gene calls are TRBV7-2 and TRBJ2-7; 9 bases are shared with TRBD2. After removal of 3 bases from V and 5 bases from J, the junction contained 5 bases not matched to a gene. Germline assignment: CDR1 SGHTA and CDR2 FQGNSA. The CDR3 spans 14 residues. As DNA, the CDR3 is TGTGCCAGCAGCTTCCCTCTAGCGGGAAACGAGCAGTACTTC. Translation: CASSFPLAGNEQYF.

The gene calls are TRBV24-1 and TRBJ2-2; 10 bases agree with TRBD1. Trimming at V came to 0 bases and at J to 8 bases, leaving 8 bases not matched to a gene. There are 17 residues in the CDR3. Germline CDR1 KGHDR, CDR2 SFDVKD. This CDR3 reads CATSDLYPGTGAGELFF. DNA for the CDR3: TGTGCCACCAGTGATTTGTACCCCGGGACAGGGGCAGGGGAGCTGTTTTTT.

The J gene is TRBJ1-1, the V gene TRBV6-5; 9 bases are a match to TRBD1. The CDR3 covers 14 residues. The junction had 8 bases not matched to a gene; V was cut back by 2 bases and J by 10 bases. Per germline, CDR1 MNHEY and CDR2 SVGAGI. The CDR3 DNA is TGTGCCAGCAGTTACCAAAAAGGGACAGGGTTAGCTTTCTTT. The encoded protein is CASSYQKGTGLAFF.

This clone was detected once. This chain links TRBV29-1 with TRBJ1-3; D is perhaps TRBD1 (5 bases). The CDR3 is made up of 14 amino acids. Per germline, CDR1 SQVTM and CDR2 ANQGSEA. V lost 2 bases to trimming and J lost 0 bases, with 8 bases between them. The CDR3 DNA sequence: TGCAGCGTTGAACAGGGAAACTCTGGAAACACCATATATTTT. Encoded protein: CSVEQGNSGNTIYF.

The sample holds a few counts of this clone. J is TRBJ2-2 and V is TRBV5-1; maybe TRBD1 (5 bases). The CDR3 contains 15 residues. V lost 0 bases and J 6 bases, leaving 12 bases between the germline ends. Looked up from germline, CDR1 is SGHRS and CDR2 is YFSETQ. Here the CDR3 reads CASSLAAETAGELFF. CDR3 in DNA: TGCGCCAGCAGCTTGGCCGCTGAGACAGCCGGGGAGCTGTTTTTT.

The V gene is TRBV21-1, the J gene TRBJ2-3; the listed D gene, TRBD1, was not tested against the DNA. TRBV21-1 constitutes a pseudogene. This CDR3 contains 17 residues. The DNA for the CDR3 is TGTGCCAGCAGCAAAGGAAGGCAGGGAATAGGGACAGATACGCAGTATTTT. Translating it yields CASSKGRQGIGTDTQYF.

V gene TRBV6-5 combines with J gene TRBJ1-6; TRBD1 matches 10 bases. Trimming took 5 bases from V and 7 from J; bases not matched to a gene: 5. The CDR3 is 15 residues long. Germline CDR1 reads MNHEY; CDR2 reads SVGAGI. In DNA, the CDR3 is TGTGCCAGCAGTCCCTGGGACAGGGGAAATTCACCCCTCCACTTT. Protein sequence: CASSPWDRGNSPLHF.

The CDR3 coding sequence is TGCGCCAGCAGCTTACAGGGAGTAGGTGGCTACACCTTC. It translates to CASSLQGVGGYTF. The chain combines TRBV5-1 with TRBJ1-2, with a possible D match to TRBD1 (6 bases). The CDR3 consists of 13 residues. Trimming removed 2 bases at V and 7 bases at J, with 12 bases between. CDR1 SGHRS and CDR2 YFSETQ come from the germline V gene.

The chain uses TRBV5-4 and TRBJ2-3; TRBD2 is a possible D gene (6 bases). Deletions cut 2 bases from V and 6 bases from J, with 16 bases between. CDR3 size: 15 residues. Germline-derived CDR1 and CDR2 are SGHNT and YYREEE (reference sequence). Here the CDR3 reads CASSFPSGPRDTQYF. DNA for the CDR3: TGTGCCAGCAGCTTTCCCAGCGGGCCTAGGGATACGCAGTATTTT.

In its sample, this clone was seen many times. V and J are TRBV19 and TRBJ1-5; D remains ambiguous. Trimming left V 0 bases short and J 0 bases short, with 12 bases between. The CDR3 runs to 17 residues. Germline CDR1 is LNHDA and CDR2 is SQIVND (reference sequence). The CDR3 sequence is CASSIEHQLRSNQPQHF. The CDR3 region has the DNA TGTGCCAGTAGTATAGAGCATCAACTTCGTAGCAATCAGCCCCAGCATTTT. The full variable domain, completed using reference TRBV19 and TRBJ1-5, is DGGITQSPKYLFRKEGQNVTLSCEQNLNHDAMYWYRQDPGQGLRLIYYSQIVNDFQKGDIAEGYSVSREKKESFPLTVTSAQKNPTAFYLCASSIEHQLRSNQPQHFGDGTRLSIL.

CDR3 in DNA: TGTGCCAGCAGCTTGCAGGGGGCTGGAAACACCATATATTTT. Protein sequence: CASSLQGAGNTIYF. The rearrangement links TRBV5-5 to TRBJ1-3; 7 bases are a match to TRBD1. In germline, CDR1 is SGHKS, CDR2 YYEKEE (reference sequence). The V gene end was trimmed by 1 base and the J gene end by 2 bases; junction bases not matched to a gene: 0. The CDR3 sequence is 14 residues long. Together with reference TRBV5-5 and TRBJ1-3, the CDR3 gives the full variable domain: DAGVTQSPTHLIKTRGQQVTLRCSPISGHKSVSWYQQVLGQGPQFIFQYYEKEERGRGNFPDRFSARQFPNYSSELNVNALLLGDSALYLCASSLQGAGNTIYFGEGSWLTVV.

The chain couples TRBV5-1 to TRBJ1-2; TRBD1 matches 8 bases. Trimming removed 2 bases from V and 4 bases from J; junction bases left unmatched: 1. The CDR3 has 13 amino acids. The germline V gene has CDR1 SGHRS and CDR2 YFSETQ. The CDR3 reads CASSFGTGYGYTF. The DNA for the CDR3 is TGCGCCAGCAGCTTCGGGACAGGCTATGGCTACACCTTC.

The chain recombines TRBV12-3 or TRBV12-4 with TRBJ2-1, with 7 bases matching TRBD1. The ends lost 5 bases at V and 5 bases at J; junction bases unmatched: 3. The CDR3 contains 13 residues. The CDR3 DNA follows: TGTGCCAGCAGTAGGGACAGAAACAATGAGCAGTTCTTC. Protein: CASSRDRNNEQFF.

This clone was seen at least ten times. This chain uses TRBV11-2 with TRBJ2-7; 7 bases align to TRBD1. Germline assignment: CDR1 SGHAT and CDR2 FQNNGV. Trimming cost V 6 bases and J 2 bases; bases outside gene matches: 4. This CDR3 has 13 residues. The chain's CDR3 is CASSYGTAYEQYV. The CDR3 nucleotides read TGTGCCAGCAGTTATGGGACAGCCTACGAGCAGTACGTC.

The V and J genes are TRBV4-2 and TRBJ1-5, with TRBD1 as a possible D gene (5 bases). The CDR3 length is 16 residues. Between the trimmed V and J ends, which lost 6 bases and 3 bases, there was a span of 18 bases. Germline CDR1 reads LGHNA; CDR2 reads YNFKEQ. CDR3 in DNA: TGTGCCAGCAGTCTCGGCGCGGGGGGGGTCAATCAGCCCCAGCATTTT. This gives the protein CASSLGAGGVNQPQHF.

The rearrangement links TRBV24-1 to TRBJ2-3, with 7 nucleotides matching TRBD2. Germline CDR1 KGHDR, CDR2 SFDVKD. The CDR3 spans 12 residues. V was clipped by 9 bases and J by 2 bases; unmatched bases: 1. CDR3 residues: CATGGDTDTQYF. CDR3 bases: TGTGCCACCGGGGGGGACACAGATACGCAGTATTTT.

The chain carries TRBV28 and TRBJ1-2; 7 nucleotides line up with TRBD1. CDR3 size: 13 residues. Per the germline V gene, CDR1 is MDHEN and CDR2 is SYDVKM. The junction had 8 bases not matched to a gene; V was cut back by 2 bases and J by 11 bases. The CDR3 DNA sequence: TGTGCCAGCAGTTTAAAGGGGGCGAGTGGGTACACCTTC. Encoded protein: CASSLKGASGYTF.

The chain links TRBV30 to TRBJ2-5, with 9 bases identical to TRBD2. Germline-derived CDR1 and CDR2 are GTSNPN and SVGIG (reference sequence). CDR3 length: 16 amino acids. J lost 3 bases, V lost 2 bases, and 10 bases had no gene match. The CDR3 nucleotides are TGTGCCTGGAGTCGACGACGGGGACTAGCCAAAGAGACCCAGTACTTC. Translated: CAWSRRRGLAKETQYF.

The chain recombines TRBV12-5 with TRBJ1-1; 12 nucleotides match TRBD1. J lost 2 bases, V lost 10 bases, and 5 bases had no gene match. CDR1 LGHNT and CDR2 FRNRAP come from the germline V gene. The CDR3 runs to 14 residues. DNA for the CDR3: TGTGCTACCCTGGGACAGGGGGCAAACACTGAAGCTTTCTTT. Its translation is CATLGQGANTEAFF.

This chain uses TRBV6-5 with TRBJ2-7; TRBD2 matches 10 bases. This CDR3 has 14 amino acids. V lost 7 bases, J lost 6 bases, and 9 bases stayed unmatched. The germline V gene has CDR1 MNHEY and CDR2 SVGAGI. The DNA of the CDR3 is TGTGCCAGCAAATTAGCGGGAGGCTGGGGCGAGCAGTACTTC. Its translation: CASKLAGGWGEQYF.

The V and J genes are TRBV9 and TRBJ2-3; 12 nucleotides align to TRBD2. The germline CDR1 and CDR2 sequences are SGDLS and YYNGEE. The CDR3 runs 17 residues. With 2 bases clipped from V and 6 bases from J, the junction kept 10 bases outside the gene matches. CDR3 coding DNA: TGTGCCAGCAGCGTTTCCGGGACTAGCGGGCCAGGCGATACGCAGTATTTT. This gives the protein CASSVSGTSGPGDTQYF.

The chain has TRBV6-4 and TRBJ2-4; 8 bases are shared with TRBD1. V shed 0 bases and J 9 bases; nucleotides not matched to a gene: 4. CDR3 length: 14 residues. The V gene's germline CDR1 is MRHNA and CDR2 SNTAGT. CDR3 residues: CASSDSPGTGIQYF. In DNA form, the CDR3 reads TGTGCCAGCAGTGACTCCCCCGGGACAGGCATTCAGTACTTC.

The V and J genes are TRBV19 and TRBJ2-3, with D hard to call. The V gene's germline CDR1 is LNHDA and CDR2 SQIVND (reference sequence). CDR3 size: 16 residues. V dropped 3 bases and J dropped 1 base, with 14 bases sitting between them. CDR3 bases: TGTGCCAGTAGTATGTTATTGCCCGGTGGCACAGATACGCAGTATTTT. Its translation is CASSMLLPGGTDTQYF.

The CDR3 protein is CASSLDRNYGYTF. The CDR3 DNA reads TGCGCCAGCAGCTTGGATCGTAACTATGGCTACACCTTC. The chain carries TRBV5-1 and TRBJ1-2; D is uncertain. The germline V and J ends were trimmed by 0 bases and 1 base, with 4 bases remaining between them. Germline CDR1 SGHRS, CDR2 YFSETQ. This CDR3 contains 13 residues.

The chain recombines TRBV29-1 with TRBJ2-2, with 8 bases matching TRBD1. This CDR3 has 19 amino acids. Germline V gene sequence: CDR1 SQVTM, CDR2 ANQGSEA. V shed 7 bases and J 5 bases; nucleotides not matched to a gene: 24. CDR3 sequence reads: CSALLPGQEHRYVTGELFF. CDR3 in DNA: TGCAGCGCCCTACTACCGGGACAGGAACATCGGTACGTGACCGGGGAGCTGTTTTTT.

Only one count was recorded for this clone. In DNA, the CDR3 is TGCAGCGTGGGGGACGAGCGGGCCTCCTACAATGAGCAGTTCTTC. It specifies CSVGDERASYNEQFF. The chain couples TRBV29-1 to TRBJ2-1, with D perhaps matching TRBD2 (6 bases). Germline values: CDR1 SQVTM, CDR2 ANQGSEA. The CDR3 spans 15 residues. Trimming took off 6 bases at V and 0 bases at J, with 15 bases between the two ends.

This chain joins TRBV11-2 and TRBJ2-7, with a weak D call TRBD2 (7 bases). Germline CDR1 reads SGHAT; CDR2 reads FQNNGV. The CDR3 is 14 amino acids. Trimming removed 2 bases from V and 11 bases from J, with 19 bases in between. DNA of the CDR3: TGTGCCAGCAGCTTAACACCGTTACGGGGGGACAAGTACTTC. Protein: CASSLTPLRGDKYF.

Only a few counts were recorded for this clone. The chain links TRBV6-5 to TRBJ1-5; D perhaps matches TRBD1 (5 bases). CDR3 size: 15 residues. The ends were cut back, 0 bases at V and 6 bases at J, with 12 bases in the middle. From germline, CDR1 is MNHEY and CDR2 SVGAGI. This chain's CDR3 is CASSYSRGAGQPQHF. The DNA of the CDR3 is TGTGCCAGCAGTTACTCTAGGGGAGCGGGTCAGCCCCAGCATTTT.

The chain has TRBV3-1 (or the pseudogene TRBV3-2) and TRBJ1-1; D is unresolved. Trimming cost V 3 bases and J 1 base, with 12 bases left between them. Germline V gives CDR1 LGHDT, CDR2 YNNKEL (reference sequence). This CDR3 has 15 residues. In nucleotides, the CDR3 is TGTGCCAGCAGCCAGGGTAGTGCAGGGAACACTGAAGCTTTCTTT. Amino acid sequence: CASSQGSAGNTEAFF.

The sample holds one count of this clone. The chain combines TRBV29-1 with TRBJ1-1, with 9 bases matching TRBD1. Germline V gene lookup returns CDR1 SQVTM and CDR2 ANQGSEA. The CDR3 has 16 residues. The ends lost 6 bases at V and 1 base at J; junction bases unmatched: 12. CDR3 protein: CSVQQGQGWGNTEAFF. CDR3 bases: TGCAGCGTGCAGCAGGGACAGGGCTGGGGGAACACTGAAGCTTTCTTT.

The chain's CDR3 is CASSSQSNQPQHF. DNA of the CDR3: TGCGCCAGCAGTTCCCAGAGCAATCAGCCCCAGCATTTT. This chain uses TRBV10-2 with TRBJ1-5; no definite D call. This CDR3 is 13 amino acids long. V lost 5 bases and J lost 1, with 6 bases in between. Germline assignment: CDR1 WSHSY and CDR2 SAAADI.

This clone was seen just once. The chain is built from TRBV18 and TRBJ2-5; 10 bases match TRBD2. The V gene's germline CDR1 is KGHSH and CDR2 LQKENI. The CDR3 length is 17 residues. After removal of 1 base from V and 2 bases from J, the junction contained 7 bases not matched to a gene. The CDR3 coding sequence is TGTGCCAGCTCACCACGTAGCGGGAGGACCCTACAAGAGACCCAGTACTTC. It encodes CASSPRSGRTLQETQYF.